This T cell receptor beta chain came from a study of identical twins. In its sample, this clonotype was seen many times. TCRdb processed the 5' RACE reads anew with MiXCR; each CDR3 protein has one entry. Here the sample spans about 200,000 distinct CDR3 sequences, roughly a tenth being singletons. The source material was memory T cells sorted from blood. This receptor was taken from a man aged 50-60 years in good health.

This chain's CDR3 is CASSYSRRGSTDTQYF. The CDR3 DNA reads as TGTGCCAGCAGTTACTCGAGAAGGGGGAGCACAGATACGCAGTATTTT. This chain joins TRBV6-5 and TRBJ2-3; maybe TRBD1 (6 bases). V lost 0 bases to trimming and J lost 0 bases, with 10 bases between them. CDR1 is MNHEY and CDR2 is SVGAGI in the germline V gene. CDR3 length equals 16 residues.